This TCR beta chain was sequenced in a study of beta chain features in type 1 diabetes. Study observations and caveats: Among patients, naive, central memory and Treg TCRB repertoires appeared more similar than among healthy donors.

The V gene lost 4 bases and the J gene lost 8 bases, with 13 bases spanning the gap. The germline V gene encodes CDR1 SGDLS and CDR2 YYNGEE. The CDR3 spans 13 residues. As every portion of the isolated RNA was reverse transcribed, the sequencing read expressed TCRB transcripts. The method was immunoSEQ multiplex PCR; TCRdb's version includes in-frame clones alone and lacks a portion of them. Among around 430,000 clones, roughly 30% were seen once, and the ten largest hold around 0.065%. This clone was observed a handful of times. Its specificity is not known. CD4+ naive, central memory, regulatory and stem cell-like memory cells were sorted via CD45RO/CCR7/CD25/CD127/CD95/CD27.

This rearrangement joins TRBV9 to TRBJ2-1; D call uncertain. The clonotype was recovered from a man aged 18 to 35 in good health. The sequencing input was naive CD4+ T cells from blood. The CDR3 reads CASSLNREHEQFF. The CDR3 DNA follows: TGTGCCAGCAGCCTTAATAGGGAACATGAGCAGTTCTTC. The full variable domain, in which reference TRBV9 and TRBJ2-1 provide the parts outside the CDR3, is DSGVTQTPKHLITATGQRVTLRCSPRSGDLSVYWYQQSLDQGLQFLIQYYNGEERAKGNILERFSAQQFPDLHSELNLSSLELGDSALYFCASSLNREHEQFFGPGTRLTVL.